Listed below are T cell receptor beta chains from one sample, sequenced in a study of monozygotic twins with inflammatory bowel disease. TCRdb re-analyzed the 5' RACE reads; it lists each CDR3 protein once, without DNA. Its table records more than 300,000 distinct CDR3 sequences. The sample taken for sequencing was blood. The receptor set was obtained from a human donor with ulcerative colitis or Crohn's disease, or a healthy co-twin of an affected twin (not recorded which). Both conserved end residues are part of each CDR3.

v_call	j_call	cdr3_aa
TRBV9	TRBJ2-5	CASSISGTDPQTQYF
TRBV6-5	TRBJ1-3	CASSYGTDSGNTIYF
TRBV7-6	TRBJ1-2	CASSHPRDSPSYGCTF
TRBV6-2/TRBV6-3	TRBJ1-5	CASSYPEGRGTQPQHF
TRBV6-2/TRBV6-3	TRBJ2-7	CASSLTRTRPYEQYF
TRBV7-2	TRBJ1-6	CASSLAPGYLSSPLHF
TRBV5-8	TRBJ2-6	CATAWGGAGANVLTF
TRBV5-1	TRBJ2-1	CASSPAAGRMNEQFF
TRBV24-1	TRBJ1-5	CATSERNPDRTAGNQPQHF
TRBV6-5	TRBJ1-6	CASRPYNSPLHF
TRBV9	TRBJ2-1	CASSVEAPPGQGHNEQFF
TRBV6-2/TRBV6-3	TRBJ2-1	CASSSPGPRDNEQFF
TRBV28	TRBJ1-2	CASSSAGQSTTF
TRBV18	TRBJ2-3	CATLDSTDTQYF
TRBV20-1	TRBJ2-3	CSARVRTGVGDTQYF
TRBV4-3	TRBJ2-7	CASSQDWQSHEQYF
TRBV4-1	TRBJ2-7	CASSQGQGAFLEQYF
TRBV6-5	TRBJ2-2	CASSYQRDRGSGELFF
TRBV6-2/TRBV6-3	TRBJ2-1	CATRSLGQSYNEQFF
TRBV2	TRBJ1-4	CASSESTATNEKLFF
TRBV10-3	TRBJ1-5	CAISPGQQVNQPQHF
TRBV7-2	TRBJ2-1	CASTPLGVYNEQFF
TRBV4-1	TRBJ1-3	CASTPDLPSGNTIYF
TRBV25-1	TRBJ2-7	CASRSSYEQYF
TRBV12-3/TRBV12-4	TRBJ1-1	CASLGADEAFF
TRBV12-3/TRBV12-4	TRBJ1-5	CASSTRDRVLLGQPQHF
TRBV2	TRBJ2-7	CASSEGGRQYF
TRBV28	TRBJ1-5	CASSRDTNQPQHF
TRBV6-1	TRBJ2-7	CASSRYTGTSYEQYF
TRBV6-1	TRBJ2-1	CASRWGAYNEQFF
TRBV18	TRBJ1-4	CASSPSRATNEKLFF
TRBV30	TRBJ2-7	CAWSVSHEQYF
TRBV28	TRBJ2-5	CASRKFTPETQYF
TRBV5-1	TRBJ2-3	CASTLTGGKDTQYF
TRBV14	TRBJ2-2	CASSPMGLLTGELFF
TRBV6-5	TRBJ2-1	CASSYTPDTKNEQFF
TRBV7-3	TRBJ1-1	CASSIRKGTEAFF
TRBV12-3/TRBV12-4	TRBJ1-4	CASSFRGRQEKLFF
TRBV19	TRBJ2-6	CASSIIRRFSGANVLTF
TRBV4-3	TRBJ2-3	CASSPRDRSTDTQYF
TRBV10-3	TRBJ1-1	CATMDTMNTEAFF
TRBV7-8	TRBJ2-2	CASSFEYTGELFF
TRBV18	TRBJ2-7	CASSPPSPGQGALEQYF
TRBV7-9	TRBJ2-3	CASSLGARTDTQYF
TRBV6-4	TRBJ1-2	CASSPDRGRYGYTF
TRBV2	TRBJ2-7	CASSVGRVRYEQYF
TRBV4-3	TRBJ2-5	CASSQDFEGQETQYF
TRBV7-3	TRBJ1-1	CASSSSSRGGNTEAFF
TRBV6-5	TRBJ1-4	CASSYPPGEKLFF
TRBV12-3/TRBV12-4	TRBJ1-2	CASRPGLNRNYGYTF
TRBV20-1	TRBJ2-5	CSADQGGTETQYF
TRBV5-4	TRBJ1-6	CASSFKTADSPLHF
TRBV6-5	TRBJ1-1	CASSSTVGAFF